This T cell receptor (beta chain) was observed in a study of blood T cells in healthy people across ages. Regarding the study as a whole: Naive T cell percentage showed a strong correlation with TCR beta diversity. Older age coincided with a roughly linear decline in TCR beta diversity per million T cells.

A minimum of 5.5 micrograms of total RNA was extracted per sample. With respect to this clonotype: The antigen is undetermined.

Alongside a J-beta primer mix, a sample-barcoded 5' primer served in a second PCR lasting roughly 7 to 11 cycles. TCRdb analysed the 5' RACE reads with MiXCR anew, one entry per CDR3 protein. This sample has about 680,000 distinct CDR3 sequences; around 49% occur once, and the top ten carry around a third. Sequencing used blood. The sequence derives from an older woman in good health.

CDR3 nucleotides: TGTGCCAGCAGCCCCCACGCGACTAGAGTCGAGGAGCAGTTCTTC. Protein product: CASSPHATRVEEQFF. The gene calls are TRBV7-8 and TRBJ2-1; the D gene is possibly TRBD2 (6 bases). Per the germline V gene, CDR1 is SGHVS and CDR2 is FQNEAQ. CDR3 length: 15 amino acids. The V end was cut by 5 bases, the J end by 10 bases, with 21 bases between.